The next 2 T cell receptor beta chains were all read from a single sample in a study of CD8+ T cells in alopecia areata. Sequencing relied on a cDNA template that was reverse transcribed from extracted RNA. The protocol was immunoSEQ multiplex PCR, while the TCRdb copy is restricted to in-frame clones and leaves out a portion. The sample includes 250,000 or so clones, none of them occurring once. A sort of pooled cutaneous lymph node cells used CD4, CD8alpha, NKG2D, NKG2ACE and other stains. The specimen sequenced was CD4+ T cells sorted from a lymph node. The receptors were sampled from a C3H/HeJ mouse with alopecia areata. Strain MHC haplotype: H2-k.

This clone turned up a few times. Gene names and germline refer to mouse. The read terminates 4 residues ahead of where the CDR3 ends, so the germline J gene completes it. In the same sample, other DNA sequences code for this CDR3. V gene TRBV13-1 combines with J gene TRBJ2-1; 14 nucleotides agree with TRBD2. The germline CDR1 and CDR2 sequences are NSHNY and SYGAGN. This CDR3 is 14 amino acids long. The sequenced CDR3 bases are TGTGCCAGCAGGGGACTGGGGGGGCGCGCT. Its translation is CASRGLGGRA. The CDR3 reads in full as CASRGLGGRAEQFF.

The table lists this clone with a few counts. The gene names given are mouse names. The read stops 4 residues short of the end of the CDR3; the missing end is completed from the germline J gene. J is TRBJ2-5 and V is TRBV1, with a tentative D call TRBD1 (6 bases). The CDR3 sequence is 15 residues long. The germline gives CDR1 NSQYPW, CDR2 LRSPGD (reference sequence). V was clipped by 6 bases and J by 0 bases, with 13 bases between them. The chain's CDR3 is CTCRGTKFNQDTQYF. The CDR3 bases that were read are TGCACCTGCAGAGGGACAAAATTTAACCAAGAC.